Reported below is one T cell receptor (beta chain). The treatment is: roughly 20 received Ad26.COV2.S at low or high dose, single or two shots; five or six received placebo; per-sample allocation not given. Samples were taken on day 63 after the first vaccine or placebo injection. Sequencing was performed with immunoSEQ multiplex PCR; in TCRdb, only in-frame clones are kept and a portion is missing. The repertoire holds about 680,000 clones, around 92% seen once, with about 1.5% in the top ten. From germline, CDR1 is LNHDA and CDR2 SQIVND (reference sequence). CDR3 length equals 14 residues. With 5 bases removed from V and 16 bases from J, the gap between germline ends came to 23 bases. This sample was included in a study of Ad26.COV2.S vaccination and SARS-CoV-2 variants.

The starting material was peripheral blood, obtained in a trial of Ad26.COV2.S vaccine versus placebo. The sequence was obtained from a person between 18 and 60 years old who received the Ad26.COV2.S COVID-19 vaccine or a placebo. The V gene is TRBV19, the J gene TRBJ1-4; the D gene is possibly TRBD1 (5 bases). Here the CDR3 DNA reads TGTGCCAGTAGTGCCGGGACCGTCTCTAAGGAACGGTTTTTT. Protein: CASSAGTVSKERFF.